The 13 T cell receptor beta chains listed next were all sequenced from one sample in a study of identical twins. TCRdb reprocessed the 5' RACE reads via MiXCR and lists one record per CDR3 protein. The sample contains over 550,000 distinct CDR3 sequences, around 7.5% of which appear only once. The same specimen was also included in a second study, on yellow fever vaccine responses in identical twins.

The sample consisted of PBMCs. Receptor source: a young woman in good health.

This clonotype appeared many times. The CDR3 DNA sequence: TGCGCCAGCAGCCAAGGAGGGGCCGGAAACACCATATATTTT. This codes for CASSQGGAGNTIYF. V usage is TRBV4-1 and J usage is TRBJ1-3; a possible D gene is TRBD1 (5 bases). There are 14 residues in the CDR3. Germline CDR1 and CDR2: MGHRA and YSYEKL. Trimming shortened V by 1 base and J by 4 bases, and 8 bases separated the two germline ends.

The chain links TRBV11-1 to TRBJ2-6; 8 bases match TRBD1. The CDR3 is made up of 19 amino acids. The trim removed 2 bases at V and 2 bases at J, leaving 11 bases unmatched. The germline gives CDR1 SGHAT, CDR2 FQDESV (reference sequence). The CDR3: CASSLQGALFLAGANVLTF. The CDR3 region has the DNA TGTGCCAGCAGCTTACAGGGGGCGCTTTTTCTTGCTGGGGCCAACGTCCTGACTTTC.

There are a few counts of this clonotype. The chain carries TRBV5-1 and TRBJ1-2; possible D gene TRBD1, 5 bases. V lost 0 bases, J lost 3 bases, and 12 bases lay in between. From germline, CDR1 is SGHRS and CDR2 YFSETQ. The CDR3 length is 15 residues. The CDR3 loop reads CASSLVPSGYYGYTF. The CDR3 DNA follows: TGCGCCAGCAGCTTGGTACCCTCAGGGTACTATGGCTACACCTTC.

The V gene is TRBV2, the J gene TRBJ2-1, with D unresolved. From germline, CDR1 is SNHLY and CDR2 FYNNEI. V lost 3 bases and J 6 bases, leaving 9 bases between the germline ends. The CDR3 loop spans 13 amino acids. For the CDR3, the DNA is TGTGCCAGCAGTGATTTCCGTGGCAATGAGCAGTTCTTC. Its translation is CASSDFRGNEQFF.

This clonotype was seen repeatedly, ten times or more. The chain employs TRBV7-2 and TRBJ2-1; TRBD1 aligns across 8 bases. This CDR3 is 15 amino acids long. Germline V gives CDR1 SGHTA, CDR2 FQGNSA. V lost 0 bases to trimming and J lost 7 bases; unmatched junction nucleotides: 5. Here the CDR3 reads CASSLARTGRNEQFF. The DNA for the CDR3 is TGTGCCAGCAGCTTAGCAAGGACAGGGAGGAATGAGCAGTTCTTC.

This clonotype appeared many times. The rearrangement links TRBV5-8 to TRBJ2-5; D not certain. Germline V gene lookup returns CDR1 SGHTS and CDR2 YDEGEE. This CDR3 has 17 residues. V was pared by 6 bases and J by 0 bases, with 21 bases between. The CDR3 reads CASTLQTRTVYQETQYF. The CDR3 region has the DNA TGTGCCAGCACACTCCAAACCCGGACGGTGTACCAAGAGACCCAGTACTTC.

The genes are TRBV5-1 and TRBJ2-1; 14 nucleotides agree with TRBD2. Trimming cost V 0 bases and J 11 bases; bases outside gene matches: 7. The CDR3 runs to 16 residues. The germline CDR1 and CDR2 sequences are SGHRS and YFSETQ. CDR3 protein: CASSLALGLAGDKQFF. The DNA for the CDR3 is TGCGCCAGCAGCTTGGCCTTGGGACTAGCGGGGGACAAGCAGTTCTTC.

The sample holds a few counts of this clonotype. The chain combines TRBV11-2 with TRBJ2-7; D gene uncertain. The CDR3 loop spans 14 amino acids. Germline V CDR1 and CDR2: SGHAT, FQNNGV. V was shortened by 1 base and J by 0 bases, with 7 bases between the two germline ends. The DNA for the CDR3 is TGTGCCAGCAGCTTAGGAGACATCTCCTACGAGCAGTACGTC. Protein: CASSLGDISYEQYV.

The chain is built from TRBV28 and TRBJ2-7; no firm D call. Trimming stripped 8 bases from V and 0 bases from J, with 20 bases between. The CDR3 runs 16 residues. The germline gives CDR1 MDHEN, CDR2 SYDVKM. This chain's CDR3 is CASAEPGVYPSYEQYF. DNA for the CDR3: TGTGCCAGCGCGGAACCTGGGGTCTACCCCTCCTACGAGCAGTACTTC. Full variable domain (missing parts from reference TRBV28 and TRBJ2-7): DVKVTQSSRYLVKRTGEKVFLECVQDMDHENMFWYRQDPGLGLRLIYFSYDVKMKEKGDIPEGYSVSREKKERFSLILESASTNQTSMYLCASAEPGVYPSYEQYFGPGTRLTVT.

This clonotype occurred many times. This chain uses TRBV2 with TRBJ2-1, with D maybe TRBD2 (5 bases). The CDR3 length is 14 residues. The V end lost 6 bases, the J end lost 4 bases, and 13 bases lay between the germline ends. Germline CDR1 reads SNHLY; CDR2 reads FYNNEI. This chain's CDR3 is CASSRGRGYNEQFF. CDR3 DNA: TGTGCCAGCAGCCGAGGACGAGGGTACAATGAGCAGTTCTTC.

This clonotype was counted once. The gene calls are TRBV10-2 and TRBJ1-1, with TRBD1 as a possible D gene (5 bases). Germline CDR1 reads WSHSY; CDR2 reads SAAADI. Trimming left V 7 bases short and J 4 bases short, with 13 bases between. The CDR3 has 13 amino acids. CDR3 nucleotide sequence: TGCGCCAGCATTCGCCCCGGGGGCACTGAAGCTTTCTTT. It yields the protein CASIRPGGTEAFF.

For the CDR3, the DNA is TGTGCCAGCAGTCGCGGACTAGCGGGGATCAATGAGCAGTTCTTC. The encoded protein is CASSRGLAGINEQFF. The chain uses TRBV6-1 and TRBJ2-1, with 12 positions matching TRBD2. Trimming at V came to 5 bases and at J to 6 bases, leaving 5 bases not matched to a gene. The germline V gene has CDR1 MNHNS and CDR2 SASEGT. This CDR3 is 15 amino acids long.

This clonotype was detected many times. The V and J genes are TRBV10-3 and TRBJ2-5; 7 nucleotides match TRBD1. Trimming cost V 10 bases and J 3 bases; bases outside gene matches: 2. CDR1 ENHRY and CDR2 SYGVKD come from the germline V gene. The CDR3 has 11 amino acids. This chain's CDR3 is CASGQEETQYF. The CDR3 DNA sequence: TGTGCCAGCGGACAGGAAGAGACCCAGTACTTC.